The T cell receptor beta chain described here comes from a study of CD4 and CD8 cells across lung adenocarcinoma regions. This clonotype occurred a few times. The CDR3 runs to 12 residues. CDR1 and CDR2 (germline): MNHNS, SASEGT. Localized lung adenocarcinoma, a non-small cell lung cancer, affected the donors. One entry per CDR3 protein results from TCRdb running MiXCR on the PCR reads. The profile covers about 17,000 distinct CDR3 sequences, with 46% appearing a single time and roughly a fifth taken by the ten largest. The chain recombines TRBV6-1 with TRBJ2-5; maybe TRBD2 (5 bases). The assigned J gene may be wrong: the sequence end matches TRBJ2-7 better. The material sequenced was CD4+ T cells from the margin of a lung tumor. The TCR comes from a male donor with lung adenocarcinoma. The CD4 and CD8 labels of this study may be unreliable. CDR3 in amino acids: CASKSEGYEQYF. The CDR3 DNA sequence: TGTGCCAGCAAAAGTGAGGGCTACGAGCAGTACTTC.